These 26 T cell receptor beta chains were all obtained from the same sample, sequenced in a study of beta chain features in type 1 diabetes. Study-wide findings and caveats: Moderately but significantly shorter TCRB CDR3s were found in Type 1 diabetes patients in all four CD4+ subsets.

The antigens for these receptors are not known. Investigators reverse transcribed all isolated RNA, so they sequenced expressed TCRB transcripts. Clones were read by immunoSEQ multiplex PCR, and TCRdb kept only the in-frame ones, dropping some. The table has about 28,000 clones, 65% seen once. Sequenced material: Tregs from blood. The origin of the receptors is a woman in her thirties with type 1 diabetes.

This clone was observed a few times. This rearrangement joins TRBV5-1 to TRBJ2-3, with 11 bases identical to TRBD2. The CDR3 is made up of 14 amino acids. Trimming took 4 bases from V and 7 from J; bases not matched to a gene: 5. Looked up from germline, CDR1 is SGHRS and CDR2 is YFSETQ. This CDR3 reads CASSPLAGDYTQYF. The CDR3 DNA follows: TGCGCCAGCAGCCCACTAGCGGGAGATTATACGCAGTATTTT.

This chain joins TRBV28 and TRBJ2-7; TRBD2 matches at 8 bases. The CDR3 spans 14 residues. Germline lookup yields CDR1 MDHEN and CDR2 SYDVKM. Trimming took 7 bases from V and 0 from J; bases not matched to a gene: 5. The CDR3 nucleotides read TGTGCCAGCATGAGCGGGAGCGTCTCCTACGAGCAGTACTTC. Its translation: CASMSGSVSYEQYF.

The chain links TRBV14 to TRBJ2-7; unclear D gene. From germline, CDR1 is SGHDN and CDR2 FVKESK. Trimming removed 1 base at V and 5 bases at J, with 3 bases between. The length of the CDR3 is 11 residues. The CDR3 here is CASSQVNEQYF. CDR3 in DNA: TGTGCCAGCAGCCAAGTAAACGAGCAGTACTTC.

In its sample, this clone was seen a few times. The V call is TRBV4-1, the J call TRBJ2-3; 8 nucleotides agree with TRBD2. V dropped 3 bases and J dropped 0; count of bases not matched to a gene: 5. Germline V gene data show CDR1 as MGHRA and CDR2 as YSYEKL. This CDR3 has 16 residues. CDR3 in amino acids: CASSHIAGLSTDTQYF. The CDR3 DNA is TGCGCCAGCAGCCATATAGCGGGACTAAGCACAGATACGCAGTATTTT.

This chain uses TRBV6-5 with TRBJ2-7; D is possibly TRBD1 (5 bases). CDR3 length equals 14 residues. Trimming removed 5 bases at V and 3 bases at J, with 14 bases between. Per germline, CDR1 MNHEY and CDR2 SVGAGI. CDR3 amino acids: CASSEHADSYEQYF. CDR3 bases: TGTGCCAGCAGTGAACACGCCGACAGCTACGAGCAGTACTTC.

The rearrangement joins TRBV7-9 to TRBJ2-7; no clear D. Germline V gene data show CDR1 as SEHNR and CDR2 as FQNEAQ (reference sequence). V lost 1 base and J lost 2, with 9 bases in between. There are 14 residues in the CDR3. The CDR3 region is CASSLDVRAYEQYF. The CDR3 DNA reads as TGTGCCAGCAGCTTAGACGTTCGAGCCTACGAGCAGTACTTC.

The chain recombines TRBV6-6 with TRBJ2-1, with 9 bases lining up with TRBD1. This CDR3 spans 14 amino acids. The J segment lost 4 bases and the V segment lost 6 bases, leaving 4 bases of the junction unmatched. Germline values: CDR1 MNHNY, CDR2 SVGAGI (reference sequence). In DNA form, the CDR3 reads TGTGCCAGCAGATCAGGGACAGGGTACAATGAGCAGTTCTTC. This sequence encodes CASRSGTGYNEQFF.

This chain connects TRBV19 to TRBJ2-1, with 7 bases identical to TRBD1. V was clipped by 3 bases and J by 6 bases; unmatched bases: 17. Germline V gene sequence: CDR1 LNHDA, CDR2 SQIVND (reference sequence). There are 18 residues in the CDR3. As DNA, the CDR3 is TGTGCCAGTAGTATGAATGGTAGAGGGGAACGGGACAGCAATGAGCAGTTCTTC. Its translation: CASSMNGRGERDSNEQFF.

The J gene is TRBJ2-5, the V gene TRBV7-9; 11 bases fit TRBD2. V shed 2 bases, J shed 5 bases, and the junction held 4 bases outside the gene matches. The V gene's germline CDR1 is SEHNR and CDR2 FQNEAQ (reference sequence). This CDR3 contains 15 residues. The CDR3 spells CASSLLAGGVETQYF. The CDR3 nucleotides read TGTGCCAGCAGCTTACTAGCGGGAGGAGTGGAGACCCAGTACTTC.

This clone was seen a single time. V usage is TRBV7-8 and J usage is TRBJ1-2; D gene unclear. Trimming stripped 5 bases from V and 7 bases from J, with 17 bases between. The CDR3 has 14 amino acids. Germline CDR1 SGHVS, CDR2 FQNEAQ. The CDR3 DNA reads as TGTGCCAGCAGCCTCGGACGGTCGGGGTCTGGCTACACCTTC. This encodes CASSLGRSGSGYTF.

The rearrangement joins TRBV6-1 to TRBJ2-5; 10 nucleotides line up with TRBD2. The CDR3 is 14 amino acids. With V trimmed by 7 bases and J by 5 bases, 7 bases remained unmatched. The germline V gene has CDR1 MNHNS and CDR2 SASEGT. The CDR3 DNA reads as TGTGCCAGCACAAGGCTAGCGGGAGTTGAGACCCAGTACTTC. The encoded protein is CASTRLAGVETQYF.

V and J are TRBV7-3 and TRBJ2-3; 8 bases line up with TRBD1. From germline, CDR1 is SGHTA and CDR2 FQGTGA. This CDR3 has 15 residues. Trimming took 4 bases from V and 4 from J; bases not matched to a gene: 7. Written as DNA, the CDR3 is TGTGCCAGCAGCTCCCGCAGGGGGCAAGCAGATACGCAGTATTTT. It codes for CASSSRRGQADTQYF.

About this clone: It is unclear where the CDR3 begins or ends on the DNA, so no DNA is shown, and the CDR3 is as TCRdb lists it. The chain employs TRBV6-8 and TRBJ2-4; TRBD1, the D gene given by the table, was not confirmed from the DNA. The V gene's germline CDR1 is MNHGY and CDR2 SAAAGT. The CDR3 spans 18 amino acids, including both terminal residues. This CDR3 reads CASILDRVSFLAKNIQYF.

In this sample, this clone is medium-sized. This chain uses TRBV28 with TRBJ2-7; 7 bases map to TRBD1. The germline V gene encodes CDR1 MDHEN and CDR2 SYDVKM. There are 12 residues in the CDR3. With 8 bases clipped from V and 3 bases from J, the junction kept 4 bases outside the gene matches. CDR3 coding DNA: TGTGCCAGCGGCCGGGACAGCTACGAGCAGTACTTC. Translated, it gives CASGRDSYEQYF.

CDR3: CAITEGLAGVEQFF. The CDR3 DNA reads TGTGCCATCACCGAGGGACTAGCGGGAGTTGAGCAGTTCTTC. V and J are TRBV10-3 and TRBJ2-1; TRBD2 matches at 14 bases. V shed 7 bases and J 9 bases; nucleotides not matched to a gene: 5. Germline lookup yields CDR1 ENHRY and CDR2 SYGVKD. The CDR3 consists of 14 residues.

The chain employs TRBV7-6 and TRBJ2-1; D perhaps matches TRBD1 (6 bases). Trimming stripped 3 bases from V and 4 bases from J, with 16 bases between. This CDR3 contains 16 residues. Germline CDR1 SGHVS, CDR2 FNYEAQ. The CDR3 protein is CASSFYRAASYNEQFF. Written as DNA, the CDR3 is TGTGCCAGCAGCTTCTACAGGGCCGCTTCGTACAATGAGCAGTTCTTC.

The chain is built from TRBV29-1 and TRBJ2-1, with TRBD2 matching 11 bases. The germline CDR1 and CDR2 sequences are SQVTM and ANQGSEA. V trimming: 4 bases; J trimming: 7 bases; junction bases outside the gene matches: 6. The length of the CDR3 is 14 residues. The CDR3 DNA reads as TGCAGCGTTGTGATAGCGGGAGGGAGGAATGAGCAGTTCTTC. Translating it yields CSVVIAGGRNEQFF.

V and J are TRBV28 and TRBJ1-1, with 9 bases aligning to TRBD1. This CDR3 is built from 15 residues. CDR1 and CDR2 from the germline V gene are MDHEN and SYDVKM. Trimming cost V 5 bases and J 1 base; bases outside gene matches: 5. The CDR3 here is CASSESDRGNTEAFF. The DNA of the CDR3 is TGTGCCAGCAGTGAATCGGACAGGGGGAACACTGAAGCTTTCTTT.

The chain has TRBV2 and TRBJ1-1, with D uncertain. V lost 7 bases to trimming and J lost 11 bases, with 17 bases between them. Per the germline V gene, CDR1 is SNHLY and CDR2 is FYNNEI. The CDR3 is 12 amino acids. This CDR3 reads CASMDFRSSAFF. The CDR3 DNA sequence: TGTGCCAGCATGGACTTTCGGTCGTCGGCTTTCTTT.

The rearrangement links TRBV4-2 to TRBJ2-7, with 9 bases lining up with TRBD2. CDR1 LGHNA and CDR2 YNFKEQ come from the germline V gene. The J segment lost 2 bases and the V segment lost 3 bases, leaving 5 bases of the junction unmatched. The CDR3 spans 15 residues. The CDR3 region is CASSQGLAVTYEQYF. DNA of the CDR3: TGTGCCAGCAGCCAGGGACTAGCAGTCACCTACGAGCAGTACTTC.

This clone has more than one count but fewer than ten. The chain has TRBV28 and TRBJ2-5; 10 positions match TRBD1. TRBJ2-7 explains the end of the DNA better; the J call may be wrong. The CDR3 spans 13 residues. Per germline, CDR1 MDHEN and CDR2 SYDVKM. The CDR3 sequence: CASNRDRGAEQYF. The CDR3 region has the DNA TGTGCCAGCAATCGGGACAGGGGCGCCGAGCAGTACTTC.

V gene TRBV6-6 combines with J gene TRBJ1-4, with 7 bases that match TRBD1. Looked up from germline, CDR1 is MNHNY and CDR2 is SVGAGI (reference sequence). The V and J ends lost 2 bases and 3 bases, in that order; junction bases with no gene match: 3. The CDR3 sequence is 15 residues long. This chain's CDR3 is CASSYGDRSNEKLFF. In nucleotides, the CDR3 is TGTGCCAGCAGTTACGGGGACAGATCTAATGAAAAACTGTTTTTT.

CDR3: CASSVMLAGNYGYTF. The CDR3 nucleotides read TGTGCCAGCAGTGTTATGTTGGCAGGGAACTATGGCTACACCTTC. This chain uses TRBV6-5 with TRBJ1-2; D is possibly TRBD1 (5 bases). Germline assignment: CDR1 MNHEY and CDR2 SVGAGI. V lost 5 bases and J 2 bases, leaving 15 bases between the germline ends. This CDR3 has 15 amino acids.

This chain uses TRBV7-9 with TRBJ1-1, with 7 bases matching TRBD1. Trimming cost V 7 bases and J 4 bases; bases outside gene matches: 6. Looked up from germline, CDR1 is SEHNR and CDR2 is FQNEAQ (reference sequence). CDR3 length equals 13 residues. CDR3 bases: TGTGCCAGCACCCGGAGGGGGCTCACTGAAGCTTTCTTT. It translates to CASTRRGLTEAFF. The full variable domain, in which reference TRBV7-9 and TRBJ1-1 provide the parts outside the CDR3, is DTGVSQNPRHKITKRGQNVTFRCDPISEHNRLYWYRQTLGQGPEFLTYFQNEAQLEKSRLLSDRFSAERPKGSFSTLEIQRTEQGDSAMYLCASTRRGLTEAFFGQGTRLTVV.

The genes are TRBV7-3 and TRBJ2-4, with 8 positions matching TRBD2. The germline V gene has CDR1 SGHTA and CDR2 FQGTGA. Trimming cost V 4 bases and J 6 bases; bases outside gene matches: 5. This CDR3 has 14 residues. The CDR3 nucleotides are TGTGCCAGCAGCTCAGGACTAGCTCCAAACATTCAGTACTTC. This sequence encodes CASSSGLAPNIQYF.

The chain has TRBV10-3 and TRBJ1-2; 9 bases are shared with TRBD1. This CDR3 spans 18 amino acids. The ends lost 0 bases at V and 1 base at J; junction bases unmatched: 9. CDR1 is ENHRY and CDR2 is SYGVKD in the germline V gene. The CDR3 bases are TGTGCCATCAGTGAGTCGATCGGACAGGGGATATATAACTATGGCTACACCTTC. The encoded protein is CAISESIGQGIYNYGYTF.